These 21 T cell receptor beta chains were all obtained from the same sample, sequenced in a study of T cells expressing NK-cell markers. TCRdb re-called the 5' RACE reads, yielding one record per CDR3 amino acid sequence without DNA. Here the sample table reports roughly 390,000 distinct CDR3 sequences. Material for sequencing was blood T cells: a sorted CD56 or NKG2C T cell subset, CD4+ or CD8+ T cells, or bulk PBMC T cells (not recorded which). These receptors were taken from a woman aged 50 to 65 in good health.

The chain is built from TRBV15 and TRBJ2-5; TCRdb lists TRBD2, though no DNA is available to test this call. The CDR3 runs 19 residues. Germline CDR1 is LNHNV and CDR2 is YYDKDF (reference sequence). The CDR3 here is CATSRDTSTSGPYQETQYF.

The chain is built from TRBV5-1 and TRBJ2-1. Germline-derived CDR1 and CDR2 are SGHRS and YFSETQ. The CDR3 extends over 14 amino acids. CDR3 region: CASSLASKNNEQFF.

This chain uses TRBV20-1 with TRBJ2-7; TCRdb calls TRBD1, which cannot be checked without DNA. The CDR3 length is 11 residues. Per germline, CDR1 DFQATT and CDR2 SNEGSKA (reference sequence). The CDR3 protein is CSARVGGQQYF.

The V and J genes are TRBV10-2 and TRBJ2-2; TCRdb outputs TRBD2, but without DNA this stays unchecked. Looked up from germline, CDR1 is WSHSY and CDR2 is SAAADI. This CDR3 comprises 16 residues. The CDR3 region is CASGSGGPRGSGELFF.

The CDR3 region is CASSPMWGGNQETQYF. V usage is TRBV11-3 and J usage is TRBJ2-5; with no DNA, the TCRdb D assignment of TRBD1 cannot be verified. CDR1 is SGHNT, CDR2 YENEEA, per germline. The CDR3 covers 16 residues.

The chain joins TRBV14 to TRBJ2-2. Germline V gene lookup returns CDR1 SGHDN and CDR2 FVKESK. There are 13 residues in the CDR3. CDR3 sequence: CASSPQTLGELFF.

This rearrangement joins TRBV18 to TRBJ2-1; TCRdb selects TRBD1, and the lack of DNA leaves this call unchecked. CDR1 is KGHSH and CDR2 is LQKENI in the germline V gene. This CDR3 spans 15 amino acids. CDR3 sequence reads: CASSPPGTLVNEQFF.

The CDR3 here is CASSRTDRGYEQYF. The chain combines TRBV12-3 or TRBV12-4 with TRBJ2-7; TCRdb selects TRBD1, and the lack of DNA leaves this call unchecked. CDR3 length equals 14 residues.

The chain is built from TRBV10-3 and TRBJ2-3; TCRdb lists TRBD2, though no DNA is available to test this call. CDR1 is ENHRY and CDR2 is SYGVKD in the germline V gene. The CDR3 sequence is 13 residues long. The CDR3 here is CASLRTFTDTQYF.

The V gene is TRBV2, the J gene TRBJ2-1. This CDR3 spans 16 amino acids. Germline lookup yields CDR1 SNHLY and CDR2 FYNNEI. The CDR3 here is CASSELERDSYNEQFF.

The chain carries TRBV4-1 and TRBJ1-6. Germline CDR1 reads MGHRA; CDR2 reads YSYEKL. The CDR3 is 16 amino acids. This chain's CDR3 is CASSQVLGRANSPLHF.

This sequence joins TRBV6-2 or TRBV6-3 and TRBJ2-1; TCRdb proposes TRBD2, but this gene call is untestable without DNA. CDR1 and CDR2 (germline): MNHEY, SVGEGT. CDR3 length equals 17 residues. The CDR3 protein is CASSTALGTFSYNEQFF.

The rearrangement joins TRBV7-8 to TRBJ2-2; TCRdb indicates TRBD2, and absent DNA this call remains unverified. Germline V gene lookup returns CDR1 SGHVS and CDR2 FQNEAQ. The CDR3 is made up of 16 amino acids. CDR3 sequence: CASTPRREWNTGELFF.

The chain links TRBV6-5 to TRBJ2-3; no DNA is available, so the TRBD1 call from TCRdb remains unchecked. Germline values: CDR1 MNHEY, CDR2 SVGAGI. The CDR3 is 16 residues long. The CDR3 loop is CASSSTLGAGTDTQYF.

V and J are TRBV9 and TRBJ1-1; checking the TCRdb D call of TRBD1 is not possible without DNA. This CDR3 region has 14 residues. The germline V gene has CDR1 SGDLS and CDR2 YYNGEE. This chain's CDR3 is CASSVAIGDTEAFF.

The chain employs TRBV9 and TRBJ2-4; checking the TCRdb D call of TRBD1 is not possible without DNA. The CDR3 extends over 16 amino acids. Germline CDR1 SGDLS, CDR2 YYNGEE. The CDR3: CASSVDRGLAKNIQYF. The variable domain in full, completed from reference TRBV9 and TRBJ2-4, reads DSGVTQTPKHLITATGQRVTLRCSPRSGDLSVYWYQQSLDQGLQFLIQYYNGEERAKGNILERFSAQQFPDLHSELNLSSLELGDSALYFCASSVDRGLAKNIQYFGAGTRLSVL.

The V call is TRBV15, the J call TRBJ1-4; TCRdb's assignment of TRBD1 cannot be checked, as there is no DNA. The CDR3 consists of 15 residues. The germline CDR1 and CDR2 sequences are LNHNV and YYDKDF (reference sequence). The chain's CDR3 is CATSSPEGTNEKLFF.

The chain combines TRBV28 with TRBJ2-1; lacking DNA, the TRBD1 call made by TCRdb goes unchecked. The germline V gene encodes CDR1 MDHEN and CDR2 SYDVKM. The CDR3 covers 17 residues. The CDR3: CASSPGQGKSSYNEQFF.

The CDR3 loop reads CASSFWTDGNTIYF. This chain links TRBV13 with TRBJ1-3. Germline V gives CDR1 PRHDT, CDR2 FYEKMQ (reference sequence). This CDR3 is built from 14 residues.

The CDR3 loop reads CASSLDRLSGTDTQYF. The chain joins TRBV5-4 to TRBJ2-3. Germline V gene sequence: CDR1 SGHNT, CDR2 YYREEE (reference sequence). The CDR3 is made up of 16 amino acids.

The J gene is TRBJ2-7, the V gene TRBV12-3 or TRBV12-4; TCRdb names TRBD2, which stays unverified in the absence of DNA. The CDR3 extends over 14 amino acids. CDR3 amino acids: CASSFTGGNDEQYF.